The 6 T cell receptor beta chains below were found in one sample sequenced in a study of long-term antiretroviral therapy in people with HIV. The run of the v3.0 immunoSEQ assay was at survey level. Profiling relied on immunoSEQ multiplex PCR, and the TCRdb table lists in-frame clones only, not all of them. This repertoire shows 13,000 or so clones, about 78% found once; its top ten account for roughly an eighth. Sequences were derived from unsorted PBMCs, sampled 1.3 years after starting antiretroviral therapy. These receptors came from a woman between 18 and 29 years old with HIV.

This chain joins TRBV18 and TRBJ1-2; no definite D call. Germline values: CDR1 KGHSH, CDR2 LQKENI. This CDR3 is built from 13 residues. With 0 bases removed from V and 6 bases from J, the gap between germline ends came to 8 bases. In DNA form, the CDR3 reads TGTGCCAGCTCACCACCAAGCGTGGATGGCTACACCTTC. Translating it yields CASSPPSVDGYTF.

This clone is large. The gene calls are TRBV15 and TRBJ2-2; TRBD2 aligns across 7 bases. The CDR3 is made up of 17 amino acids. The J segment lost 0 bases and the V segment lost 1 base, leaving 5 bases of the junction unmatched. Germline values: CDR1 LNHNV, CDR2 YYDKDF (reference sequence). The DNA of the CDR3 is TGTGCCACCAGCAGAGGCGGGGGACTCGCGAACACCGGGGAGCTGTTTTTT. This gives the protein CATSRGGGLANTGELFF.

The chain uses TRBV6-5 and TRBJ2-7; weak D call: TRBD1 (5 bases). The germline V and J ends were trimmed by 6 bases and 6 bases, with 15 bases remaining between them. Germline CDR1 reads MNHEY; CDR2 reads SVGAGI. The CDR3 sequence is 13 residues long. The CDR3 region is CASRPRATGEQYF. The CDR3 coding sequence is TGTGCCAGCAGACCCCGGGCCACAGGCGAGCAGTACTTC.

This clone was detected a few times. The chain links TRBV2 to TRBJ1-1; D gene uncertain. This CDR3 contains 12 residues. The ends were cut back, 5 bases at V and 7 bases at J, with 11 bases in the middle. Germline V CDR1 and CDR2: SNHLY, FYNNEI. CDR3 amino acids: CASSLPGFEAFF. DNA of the CDR3: TGTGCCAGCAGTCTCCCGGGTTTTGAAGCTTTCTTT.

This clone was seen once. The chain couples TRBV5-1 to TRBJ2-7; TRBD2 matches at 8 bases. From germline, CDR1 is SGHRS and CDR2 YFSETQ. V shed 4 bases, J shed 3 bases, and the junction held 6 bases outside the gene matches. The CDR3 spans 14 residues. As DNA, the CDR3 is TGCGCCAGCAGCCCCAGAGCGGGGGACTACGAGCAGTACTTC. Its translation: CASSPRAGDYEQYF.

The genes are TRBV10-2 and TRBJ2-7; D is perhaps TRBD2 (5 bases). The CDR3 runs to 15 residues. V lost 2 bases, J lost 1 base, and 12 bases lay in between. Germline CDR1 and CDR2: WSHSY and SAAADI. In DNA form, the CDR3 reads TGCGCCAGCAGTGAGGCCCCAGAGGGATCCTACGAGCAGTACTTC. Residues: CASSEAPEGSYEQYF.